The 22 T cell receptor beta chains presented below share a single source sample, sequenced in a study of graft-versus-host responses after intestinal transplantation (dated by TCRdb to the early 2020s). Library preparation used the immunoSEQ multiplex PCR assay. Drawn from immuneACCESS, this table holds only the in-frame rearrangements with V and J called that TCRdb kept. Clones are partly lost; checked studies trace under half to an unresolved V gene and leave the rest unexplained. Across this sample there are around 130,000 clones, with over 85% seen only once. Over 0.15% of the sample comes from the top ten. The intended sense of this specimen's time point label: cells obtained before transplantation from donor or recipient. Their cognate antigens are unknown. Sequenced here: unstimulated CD4+ T cells sorted from spleen or lymph node cells, sampled before intestinal transplant. The receptors here all came from a human donor who received an intestinal transplant.

The rearrangement joins TRBV5-4 to TRBJ1-1; D not resolved. CDR3 length equals 14 residues. Germline loops: CDR1 SGHNT, CDR2 YYREEE (reference sequence). Trimming removed 4 bases at V and 1 base at J, with 11 bases between. CDR3 sequence (DNA): TGTGCCAGCAGCCCCGGCGGGAGGAACACTGAAGCTTTCTTT. This codes for CASSPGGRNTEAFF.

This chain uses TRBV11-3 with TRBJ2-3; 7 bases are shared with TRBD2. Per the germline V gene, CDR1 is SGHNT and CDR2 is YENEEA. The CDR3 spans 13 residues. J gave up 5 bases and V 6 bases, and 5 bases lay outside the gene matches. The DNA for the CDR3 is TGTGCCAGCAGGGTGGGGGGGGGAGATACGCAGTATTTT. Translation gives CASRVGGGDTQYF.

This rearrangement joins TRBV6-1 to TRBJ1-2, with D uncertain. This CDR3 is built from 13 residues. In germline, CDR1 is MNHNS, CDR2 SASEGT. The V end lost 1 base, the J end lost 2 bases, and 5 bases lay between the germline ends. CDR3 nucleotides: TGTGCCAGCAGTGAAGGGGGAAACTATGGCTACACCTTC. The encoded protein is CASSEGGNYGYTF.

V usage is TRBV9 and J usage is TRBJ2-1; 7 bases match TRBD2. J lost 8 bases, V lost 0 bases, and 8 bases had no gene match. The CDR3 length is 15 residues. Germline loops: CDR1 SGDLS, CDR2 YYNGEE. The CDR3 here is CASSVAPRGGDEQFF. In DNA, the CDR3 is TGTGCCAGCAGCGTAGCCCCGAGGGGAGGGGATGAGCAGTTCTTC.

The chain joins TRBV6-5 to TRBJ2-2, with 8 bases matching TRBD2. CDR3 length: 14 residues. From germline, CDR1 is MNHEY and CDR2 SVGAGI. V gave up 6 bases and J gave up 5 bases; unmatched junction bases: 5. For the CDR3, the DNA is TGTGCCAGCAGACCGGGACTAGGGACCGGGGAGCTGTTTTTT. Translation gives CASRPGLGTGELFF.

The chain carries TRBV5-1 and TRBJ2-1, with 11 bases fitting TRBD1. The CDR3 totals 15 residues. Germline CDR1 reads SGHRS; CDR2 reads YFSETQ. Unmatched junction bases numbered 4, after V lost 0 bases and J lost 8 bases. The CDR3 reads CASSLDGTGGHEQFF. CDR3 in DNA: TGCGCCAGCAGCTTGGATGGGACAGGGGGTCATGAGCAGTTCTTC.

The CDR3 region has the DNA TGTGCCAGCAGCCAGGAGTCAGCTAACTATGGCTACACCTTC. Encoded protein: CASSQESANYGYTF. The chain couples TRBV5-5 to TRBJ1-2; D is unclear. Per the germline V gene, CDR1 is SGHKS and CDR2 is YYEKEE (reference sequence). The CDR3 sequence is 14 residues long. Trimming took off 4 bases at V and 0 bases at J, with 10 bases between the two ends. Full variable domain (missing parts from reference TRBV5-5 and TRBJ1-2): DAGVTQSPTHLIKTRGQQVTLRCSPISGHKSVSWYQQVLGQGPQFIFQYYEKEERGRGNFPDRFSARQFPNYSSELNVNALLLGDSALYLCASSQESANYGYTFGSGTRLTVV.

The V gene is TRBV6-1, the J gene TRBJ1-6; the match to TRBD1 covers 7 bases. V was pared by 2 bases and J by 9 bases, with 7 bases of the junction left unmatched. In germline, CDR1 is MNHNS, CDR2 SASEGT. This CDR3 has 15 amino acids. CDR3 in DNA: TGTGCCAGCAGTGAATTCCGGGACAGATTTTCACCCCTCCACTTT. Its protein is CASSEFRDRFSPLHF.

V gene TRBV6-1 combines with J gene TRBJ1-1; D perhaps matches TRBD1 (5 bases). The CDR3 consists of 13 residues. Germline-derived CDR1 and CDR2 are MNHNS and SASEGT. Between the trimmed V and J ends, which lost 5 bases and 4 bases, there was a span of 11 bases. The CDR3 spells CASSNQGGTEAFF. CDR3 coding DNA: TGTGCCAGCAGTAACCAGGGAGGCACTGAAGCTTTCTTT.

J is TRBJ2-3 and V is TRBV19; TRBD2 agrees at 9 bases. Germline V gives CDR1 LNHDA, CDR2 SQIVND (reference sequence). J lost 1 base, V lost 4 bases, and 3 bases had no gene match. The CDR3 covers 15 residues. The CDR3 region has the DNA TGTGCCAGTAGTAACGAGCGGGGGGGCACAGATACGCAGTATTTT. It encodes CASSNERGGTDTQYF.

This chain connects TRBV6-1 to TRBJ1-2; D is uncertain. In germline, CDR1 is MNHNS, CDR2 SASEGT. This CDR3 has 15 residues. Trimming took off 2 bases at V and 8 bases at J, with 18 bases between the two ends. The CDR3 nucleotides are TGTGCCAGCAGTGAACGAACAGAGAGGTTCTTGGGCTACACCTTC. Its protein product is CASSERTERFLGYTF.

Concerning this clone: Other DNA sequences in this specimen translate into the identical CDR3. The chain is built from TRBV18 and TRBJ2-5; no clear D gene. V lost 6 bases and J 1 base, leaving 3 bases between the germline ends. Germline V gene sequence: CDR1 KGHSH, CDR2 LQKENI. The CDR3 is 11 amino acids. For the CDR3, the DNA is TGTGCCAGCTCGTCCCAAGAGACCCAGTACTTC. This translates into CASSSQETQYF.

The V and J genes are TRBV9 and TRBJ2-3, with D possibly being TRBD2 (5 bases). CDR1 is SGDLS, CDR2 YYNGEE, per germline. V was cut by 6 bases and J by 0 bases, with 23 bases left in between. The CDR3 length is 18 residues. For the CDR3, the DNA is TGTGCCAGCACCAGAGGACTCTCTGCCTTATCTAGCACAGATACGCAGTATTTT. It encodes CASTRGLSALSSTDTQYF.

The chain carries TRBV9 and TRBJ2-5; D uncertain. The CDR3 loop spans 15 amino acids. Trimming left V 7 bases short and J 0 bases short, with 16 bases between. Germline V gene lookup returns CDR1 SGDLS and CDR2 YYNGEE. The CDR3 nucleotides are TGTGCCAGCCAACCCGACCCCCGGGACCAAGAGACCCAGTACTTC. It is translated as CASQPDPRDQETQYF.

V is TRBV6-1 and J is TRBJ2-2; possibly TRBD2 for D (5 bases). The V end lost 11 bases, the J end lost 6 bases, and 16 bases lay between the germline ends. CDR1 is MNHNS, CDR2 SASEGT, per germline. There are 13 residues in the CDR3. This CDR3 is CAGGRLPAGELFF. The CDR3 region has the DNA TGTGCCGGCGGGCGGCTGCCTGCCGGGGAGCTGTTTTTT.

The chain combines TRBV14 with TRBJ2-3; D is perhaps TRBD2 (5 bases). CDR3 length: 18 amino acids. The V end lost 1 base, the J end lost 0 bases, and 17 bases lay between the germline ends. Germline CDR1 and CDR2: SGHDN and FVKESK. In DNA, the CDR3 is TGTGCCAGCAGCCAAGTCGTCGGAGGCGGCACTAGCACAGATACGCAGTATTTT. Protein product: CASSQVVGGGTSTDTQYF.

V and J are TRBV6-5 and TRBJ2-5; 9 bases match TRBD1. The trim removed 4 bases at V and 4 bases at J, leaving 7 bases unmatched. The CDR3 length is 15 residues. Germline CDR1 MNHEY, CDR2 SVGAGI. CDR3 residues: CASSFGTGKGETQYF. CDR3 in DNA: TGTGCCAGCAGTTTCGGGACAGGGAAGGGAGAGACCCAGTACTTC.

This chain uses TRBV6-1 with TRBJ1-1; D is undetermined. The germline gives CDR1 MNHNS, CDR2 SASEGT. V lost 4 bases and J 5 bases, leaving 11 bases between the germline ends. There are 13 residues in the CDR3. The CDR3 spells CASSALRETEAFF. CDR3 DNA: TGTGCCAGCAGTGCCCTCCGGGAGACTGAAGCTTTCTTT.

The chain combines TRBV5-1 with TRBJ2-7; no definite D call. The ends were cut back, 0 bases at V and 2 bases at J, with 9 bases in the middle. The germline CDR1 and CDR2 sequences are SGHRS and YFSETQ. There are 14 residues in the CDR3. The CDR3 reads CASSLEEVAYEQYF. In nucleotides, the CDR3 is TGCGCCAGCAGCTTGGAAGAGGTAGCCTACGAGCAGTACTTC.

The V and J genes are TRBV2 and TRBJ2-5, with D possibly TRBD1 on 5 matching bases. The CDR3 consists of 9 residues. Germline V gene data show CDR1 as SNHLY and CDR2 as FYNNEI. Deletions cut 11 bases from V and 5 bases from J, with 6 bases between. The CDR3 is CAAGETQYF. CDR3 sequence (DNA): TGTGCCGCAGGGGAGACCCAGTACTTC.

This sequence joins TRBV5-1 and TRBJ2-2; 12 bases map to TRBD2. The CDR3 sequence is 17 residues long. The germline V gene encodes CDR1 SGHRS and CDR2 YFSETQ. V lost 2 bases to trimming and J lost 6 bases; unmatched junction nucleotides: 8. CDR3 DNA: TGCGCCAGCAGCTTTATCGGGACTAGCGGGTACGCCGGGGAGCTGTTTTTT. As protein: CASSFIGTSGYAGELFF.

V and J are TRBV18 and TRBJ1-2, with 7 nucleotides matching TRBD1. CDR1 KGHSH and CDR2 LQKENI come from the germline V gene. This CDR3 has 15 amino acids. J lost 1 base, V lost 3 bases, and 5 bases had no gene match. For the CDR3, the DNA is TGTGCCAGCTCACCGACGCAGGGGGATAACTATGGCTACACCTTC. Its protein product is CASSPTQGDNYGYTF.